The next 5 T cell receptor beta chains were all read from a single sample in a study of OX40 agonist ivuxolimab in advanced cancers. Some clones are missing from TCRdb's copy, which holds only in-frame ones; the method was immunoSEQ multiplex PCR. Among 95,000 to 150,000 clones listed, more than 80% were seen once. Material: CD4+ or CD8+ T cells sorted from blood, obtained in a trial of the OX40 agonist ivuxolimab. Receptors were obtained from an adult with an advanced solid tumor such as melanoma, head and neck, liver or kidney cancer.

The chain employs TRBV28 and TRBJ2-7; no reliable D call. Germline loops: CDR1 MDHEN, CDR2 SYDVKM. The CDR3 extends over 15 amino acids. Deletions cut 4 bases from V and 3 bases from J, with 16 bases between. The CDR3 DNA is TGTGCCAGCAGTTCCCATGGACGGTTAATCTACGAGCAGTACTTC. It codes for CASSSHGRLIYEQYF.

The CDR3 spells CASSVYGAGDLYGYTF. DNA of the CDR3: TGTGCCAGCAGCGTTTATGGGGCAGGGGATCTCTATGGCTACACCTTC. The chain joins TRBV28 to TRBJ1-2; TRBD1 might be the D (6 bases). The length of the CDR3 is 16 residues. Germline CDR1 and CDR2: MDHEN and SYDVKM. V was clipped by 6 bases and J by 4 bases, with 21 bases between them.

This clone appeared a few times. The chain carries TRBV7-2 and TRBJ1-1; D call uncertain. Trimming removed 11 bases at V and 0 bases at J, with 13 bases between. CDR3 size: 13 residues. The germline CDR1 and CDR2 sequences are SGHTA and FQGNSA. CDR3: CAAGRALNTEAFF. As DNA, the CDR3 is TGTGCCGCTGGTAGGGCTTTGAACACTGAAGCTTTCTTT.

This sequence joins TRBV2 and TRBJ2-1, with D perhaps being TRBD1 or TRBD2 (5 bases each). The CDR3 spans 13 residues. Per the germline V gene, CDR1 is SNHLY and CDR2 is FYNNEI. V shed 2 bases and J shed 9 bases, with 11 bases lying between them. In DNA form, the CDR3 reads TGTGCCAGCAGTGAAATGGGACCGAGTGAGCAGTTCTTC. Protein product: CASSEMGPSEQFF.

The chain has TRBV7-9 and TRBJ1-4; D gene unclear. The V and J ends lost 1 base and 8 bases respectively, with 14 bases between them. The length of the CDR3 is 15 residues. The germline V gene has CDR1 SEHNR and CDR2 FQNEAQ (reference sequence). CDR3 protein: CASSLVDEGEEKLFF. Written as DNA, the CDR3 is TGTGCCAGCAGCTTAGTAGACGAAGGCGAAGAAAAACTGTTTTTT.